This entry lists 2 T cell receptor beta chains sequenced from one sample in a study of blood T cell repertoires in COVID-19. Libraries were prepared by immunoSEQ multiplex PCR; TCRdb keeps only in-frame clonotypes and omits some of them. This sample carries some 240,000 clones, 81% of them seen once, and the ten largest clones take 6.5% to 8.5%. What was sequenced was peripheral blood. The receptors were gathered from a woman of 80 years or more with COVID-19, enrolled during active disease.

V usage is TRBV18 and J usage is TRBJ2-7; TRBD2 is a possible D gene (5 bases). The CDR3 spans 14 residues. From germline, CDR1 is KGHSH and CDR2 LQKENI. The germline V and J ends were trimmed by 2 bases and 2 bases, with 10 bases remaining between them. In nucleotides, the CDR3 is TGTGCCAGCTCACCAACTAGTACGGCCTACGAGCAGTACTTC. The encoded protein is CASSPTSTAYEQYF.

As regards this clone: This CDR3 is also generated by other DNA sequences in the sample. This sequence joins TRBV3-1 (or the pseudogene TRBV3-2) and TRBJ1-1; no definite D call. This CDR3 comprises 14 residues. Germline V gene lookup returns CDR1 LGHDT and CDR2 YNNKEL (reference sequence). Deletions cut 1 base from V and 0 bases from J, with 6 bases between. This CDR3 is CASSQGAVNTEAFF. CDR3 nucleotides: TGTGCCAGCAGCCAAGGAGCGGTGAACACTGAAGCTTTCTTT.